The entry below describes one TCR beta chain. Its cognate antigen has yet to be identified. Per-nucleotide qualities are absent, and no much larger clonotype sits a single base away. Interpreted using the paper, the time point label stands for: baseline before first vaccination. The treatment or condition label of this sample denotes: meningococcal conjugate vaccine given as trial control. Vaccinee samples were obtained from the UK trials COV001 and COV002, which included a single-blind randomized controlled phase 2/3 trial of AZD1222 (ChAdOx1 nCoV-19) in healthy adults. For TCRbeta chain sequencing, PBMC samples were collected from trial participants at day 0 and at day 28 after the second dose. The sample is drawn from a study of T cell responses to AZD1222 COVID-19 vaccine (dated by TCRdb to about 2021). With regard to the full study: TCR sequencing covered some 240 trial participants: around 210 given two doses of AZD1222 and about 26 given two doses of MenACWY control vaccine. Trial participants were enrolled into age subgroups of 18-55, 56-69 and 70-plus years, which contained approximately 150, 30 and 60 TCR-sequenced participants, respectively. What the work shows at the level of the full study, not this receptor alone: Conclusions about previously exposed vaccinees are limited, since just six AZD1222 recipients were seropositive for SARS-CoV-2 at baseline. The vaccine-associated CD4 TCRs covered the entire spike protein, and the dominant responses fell in regions 160-218 and 743-854. The 56-69-year group was small, and its depth increase did not reach significance, likely because of low power. Spike-specific TCR breadth and depth rose significantly after two AZD1222 doses compared with day 0 and with MenACWY recipients. Participants were mostly white British, with more females than males. The authors suggested clonal diversity may have been underestimated. Reportedly, close to half of the unique spike-specific TCRs recognized epitopes lying outside the regions that are mutated in the B.1.351 and B.1.1.7 variants. Because no samples from the day 14 peak response were available, repertoires could be characterized only after the peak T cell response.

V is cut by 4 bases and J by 8 bases, and the space between the germline ends is 15 bases. The CDR1 and CDR2 encoded by the germline V gene are MGHRA and YSYEKL. From cysteine to phenylalanine, the CDR3 is 14 amino acids long. Of all the DNA, just the CDR3 is kept, 42 bases in frame from base 1. The CDR3 regions of human TCRbeta chains were subjected to immunosequencing. The authors processed their data as follows. Repertoire TCRs were matched against a reference library of SARS-CoV-2-specific TCRs generated with the MIRA antigen-specificity platform. Breadth was defined as the fraction of unique TCRs that were SARS-CoV-2-associated. Depth was defined as the fraction of total T cells that were SARS-CoV-2-associated. Each spike-specific TCR was assigned to its reactive spike region and to a CD4 or CD8 class using the MIRA data. Log10-transformed breadth and depth values were compared by one-way ANOVA with Sidak's multiple comparisons tests. TCRdb took this table from immuneACCESS and kept in-frame rearrangements with V and J called. Such tables lack part of the clones; where checked against another copy, unresolved V genes explain under half of the gap, and the rest is unexplained. That table supplies the V and J calls and clone size; D and trimming were determined from the DNA. Counted in this sample were 80,000 to 95,000 clones; 85% to 90% of them appeared once. The leading ten clones occupy over 2.5% of the sample.

This sequence uses TRBV4-1 and TRBJ1-5, with no confident D gene call. The receptor was derived from an adult in good health. The sequencing here drew on peripheral blood, taken on day 0 of MenACWY control vaccination. The CDR3 amino acid sequence is: CASSLATGAEPQHF. DNA sequence: TGCGCCAGCAGCCTTGCCACGGGAGCGGAGCCCCAGCATTTT.